This T cell receptor (beta chain) is from a study of technical replicates of blood from a handful of donors. The CDR3 spans 12 residues. V lost 7 bases, J lost 8 bases, and 14 bases lay in between. CDR1 and CDR2 from the germline V gene are MNHEY and SVGAGI. This table comes from immunoSEQ multiplex PCR, and its TCRdb copy is limited to in-frame clones, with some not included. Of 66,000 or so clones in the sample, around 97% were seen once. The chain recombines TRBV6-5 with TRBJ1-2; D is unclear. This TCR was sampled from a human donor in good health. Sequencing was carried out using T cells isolated from PBMCs. CDR3 sequence: CASTGYSNGYTF. CDR3 sequence (DNA): TGTGCCAGCACCGGGTACTCGAACGGCTACACCTTC.